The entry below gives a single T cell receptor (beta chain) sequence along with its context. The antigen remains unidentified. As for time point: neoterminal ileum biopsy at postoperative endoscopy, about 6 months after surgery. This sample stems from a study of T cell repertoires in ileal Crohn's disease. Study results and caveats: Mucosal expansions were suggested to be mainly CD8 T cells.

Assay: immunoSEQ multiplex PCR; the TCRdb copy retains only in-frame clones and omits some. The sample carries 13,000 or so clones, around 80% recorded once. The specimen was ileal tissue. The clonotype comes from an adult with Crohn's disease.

CDR3 bases: TGTGTTTCTCAGAGGGCGAGCTATGGCTACACCTTC. It is translated as CVSQRASYGYTF. The chain couples TRBV19 to TRBJ1-2; D gene uncertain. The CDR3 has 12 amino acids. Germline assignment: CDR1 LNHDA and CDR2 SQIVND (reference sequence).